This paragraph reports one TCR beta chain. Its antigen is still unknown. These data are taken from a study of T cell responses to AZD1222 COVID-19 vaccine. Findings and caveats of the study: All repertoire sampling was performed exclusively after the peak T cell response. The study reported that nearly half of spike-specific TCRs target unmutated variant regions. A mostly white British donor set with more females was recruited, and clonal diversity was possibly underestimated.

This CDR3 is 14 amino acids long. The V gene end was trimmed by 5 bases and the J gene end by 4 bases; junction bases not matched to a gene: 6. Germline V lookup: CDR1 SNHLY, CDR2 FYNNEI. Measured with immunoSEQ multiplex PCR; TCRdb has only the in-frame clones, and not every one. Of 110,000 to 150,000 clones listed, roughly 92% are singletons. The TCR sequence derives from an adult in good health. The sequencing used peripheral blood, collected on day 0 of AZD1222 vaccination. The chain recombines TRBV2 with TRBJ2-7; 9 bases fit TRBD1. The CDR3 region is CASSRWTGDYEQYF. CDR3 coding DNA: TGTGCCAGCAGTCGGTGGACAGGGGATTACGAGCAGTACTTC.